This TCR beta chain was obtained from a study of T cell repertoires in cytomegalovirus infection. Study-wide results and caveats: Carriers of CMV and the relevant HLA type were discriminated by public TCR beta frequency. HLA-C-restricted, CMV-specific TCR beta clonotypes were dominant ex vivo.

This clonotype has at least ten counts. Its antigen remains unknown. The CDR3 runs 15 residues. V was clipped by 3 bases and J by 9 bases; unmatched bases: 9. Germline V gene sequence: CDR1 SEHNR, CDR2 FQNEAQ (reference sequence). Each CDR3 protein gets one entry after TCRdb re-called the reads with MiXCR. The table shows about 360,000 distinct CDR3 sequences, with about a sixth occurring only once. The chain has TRBV7-9 and TRBJ1-5, with 9 bases aligning to TRBD1. The TCR originated in a human donor in good health (CMV status not recorded). Some clones in this sample may be carry-over from other donors' samples. Source material: PBMCs. In DNA form, the CDR3 reads TGTGCCAGCAGCTTGGACAGGGGCCCCCTGTCGCCCCAGCATTTT. Protein sequence: CASSLDRGPLSPQHF.